The 25 T cell receptor beta chains below all came from one sample that was sequenced in a study of CD8 T cells in Susac syndrome. Reverse transcription of roughly 0.5 to 1 ug RNA was performed with random hexamers. TCRdb passed the immunoSEQ multiplex PCR reads through MiXCR, listing each CDR3 protein once. The sample has a few hundred thousand distinct CDR3 sequences; under 95% are singletons. The material sequenced was CD4+ T cells from PBMCs. The source of these receptors is a human donor with multiple sclerosis.

J is TRBJ2-5 and V is TRBV7-9; 7 nucleotides agree with TRBD1. Unmatched junction bases numbered 8, after V lost 4 bases and J lost 9 bases. Germline V gene data show CDR1 as SEHNR and CDR2 as FQNEAQ (reference sequence). CDR3 length equals 13 residues. CDR3 protein: CASSSGTARAQYF. In DNA form, the CDR3 reads TGTGCCAGCAGCTCCGGGACAGCCCGGGCCCAGTACTTC. The whole variable domain, filled in from reference TRBV7-9 and TRBJ2-5, reads DTGVSQNPRHKITKRGQNVTFRCDPISEHNRLYWYRQTLGQGPEFLTYFQNEAQLEKSRLLSDRFSAERPKGSFSTLEIQRTEQGDSAMYLCASSSGTARAQYFGPGTRLLVL.

The chain joins TRBV18 to TRBJ1-3, with unresolved D. Germline lookup yields CDR1 KGHSH and CDR2 LQKENI. Trimming removed 4 bases at V and 9 bases at J, with 16 bases between. This CDR3 has 14 amino acids. The CDR3: CASSLREKVSTIYF. For the CDR3, the DNA is TGTGCCAGCTCACTCCGGGAAAAAGTTAGCACCATATATTTT.

The CDR3 DNA reads as TGTGCCAGCACCCGGGGGACGGGACGAGACTATGGCTACACCTTC. Translation: CASTRGTGRDYGYTF. The J gene is TRBJ1-2, the V gene TRBV12-3 or TRBV12-4; D is possibly TRBD1 (5 bases). V was trimmed by 7 bases and J by 3 bases, leaving 18 bases between them. This CDR3 comprises 15 residues.

The chain links TRBV19 to TRBJ1-1; D unresolved. CDR3 length: 11 residues. V was trimmed by 7 bases and J by 1 base, leaving 4 bases between them. CDR1 is LNHDA, CDR2 SQIVND, per germline (reference sequence). This chain's CDR3 is CASTENTEAFF. The CDR3 region has the DNA TGTGCCAGTACCGAGAACACTGAAGCTTTCTTT.

Written as DNA, the CDR3 is TGTGCCAGCAGTTCTGAGACAGGCACAGATACGCAGTATTTT. The encoded protein is CASSSETGTDTQYF. The genes are TRBV27 and TRBJ2-3; D might be TRBD1 (5 bases). The CDR3 has 14 residues. Germline values: CDR1 MNHEY, CDR2 SMNVEV (reference sequence). V was cut by 4 bases and J by 1 base, with 9 bases left in between.

V gene TRBV30 combines with J gene TRBJ1-1, with D perhaps matching TRBD1 (5 bases). The V gene lost 3 bases and the J gene lost 1 base, with 9 bases spanning the gap. This CDR3 region has 13 residues. Germline V gene sequence: CDR1 GTSNPN, CDR2 SVGIG (reference sequence). The CDR3 DNA is TGTGCCTGGAGCCAAGACAGGAACACTGAAGCTTTCTTT. Residues: CAWSQDRNTEAFF. Combining the CDR3 with reference TRBV30 and TRBJ1-1 gives the whole variable domain SQTIHQWPATLVQPVGSPLSLECTVEGTSNPNLYWYRQAAGRGLQLLFYSVGIGQISSEVPQNLSASRPQDRQFILSSKKLLLSDSGFYLCAWSQDRNTEAFFGQGTRLTVV.

The chain has TRBV6-6 and TRBJ1-2; perhaps TRBD1 as D (5 bases). The CDR3 has 14 residues. Germline V CDR1 and CDR2: MNHNY, SVGAGI (reference sequence). V was pared by 7 bases and J by 4 bases, with 16 bases between. CDR3 nucleotides: TGTGCCAGCACTCTGGGGGAGACGGTCTATGGCTACACCTTC. The encoded protein is CASTLGETVYGYTF.

The rearrangement joins TRBV3-1 to TRBJ1-1, with D unclear. The ends were cut back, 1 base at V and 1 base at J, with 10 bases in the middle. CDR1 LGHDT and CDR2 YNNKEL come from the germline V gene (reference sequence). The CDR3 loop spans 15 amino acids. CDR3 residues: CASSQARTGNTEAFF. CDR3 DNA: TGTGCCAGCAGCCAAGCTCGTACCGGGAACACTGAAGCTTTCTTT.

The rearrangement joins TRBV7-9 to TRBJ1-1; D gene ambiguous. The germline CDR1 and CDR2 sequences are SEHNR and FQNEAQ (reference sequence). With 1 base removed from V and 0 bases from J, the gap between germline ends came to 6 bases. The CDR3 is 14 amino acids. This CDR3 is CASSLDTVNTEAFF. The CDR3 DNA reads as TGTGCCAGCAGCTTAGATACAGTGAACACTGAAGCTTTCTTT.

The chain joins TRBV7-9 to TRBJ1-5; D uncertain. The CDR3 is 14 residues long. Germline CDR1 reads SEHNR; CDR2 reads FQNEAQ (reference sequence). V was clipped by 3 bases and J by 6 bases, with 12 bases between them. The chain's CDR3 is CASSLAATGQPQHF. The CDR3 bases are TGTGCCAGCAGCTTGGCGGCAACGGGTCAGCCCCAGCATTTT.

The V call is TRBV14, the J call TRBJ2-1, with D uncertain. This CDR3 has 16 amino acids. The germline CDR1 and CDR2 sequences are SGHDN and FVKESK. Trimming took off 0 bases at V and 2 bases at J, with 11 bases between the two ends. CDR3 in amino acids: CASSQDWALTYNEQFF. In nucleotides, the CDR3 is TGTGCCAGCAGCCAAGATTGGGCCCTTACCTACAATGAGCAGTTCTTC.

This chain joins TRBV7-2 and TRBJ2-6; D uncertain. CDR3 length equals 14 residues. Germline lookup yields CDR1 SGHTA and CDR2 FQGNSA. Trimming removed 5 bases from V and 1 base from J, with 6 bases in between. CDR3 region: CASSPTSGANVLTF. CDR3 DNA: TGTGCCAGCAGCCCCACATCTGGGGCCAACGTCCTGACTTTC.

The V gene is TRBV5-4, the J gene TRBJ2-5, with 13 nucleotides matching TRBD2. The V gene end was trimmed by 4 bases and the J gene end by 2 bases; junction bases not matched to a gene: 5. CDR1 is SGHNT, CDR2 YYREEE, per germline (reference sequence). The CDR3 runs 16 residues. The CDR3 spells CASSKGLAGTQETQYF. The DNA for the CDR3 is TGTGCCAGCAGCAAGGGACTAGCGGGGACGCAAGAGACCCAGTACTTC.

The rearrangement links TRBV7-8 to TRBJ1-5; the D gene is possibly TRBD1 (5 bases). V lost 3 bases and J 10 bases, leaving 13 bases between the germline ends. The germline V gene encodes CDR1 SGHVS and CDR2 FQNEAQ. The CDR3 is made up of 13 amino acids. As DNA, the CDR3 is TGTGCCAGCAGCTTCGGCCAGGGTCAACCCCAGCATTTT. As protein: CASSFGQGQPQHF.

This chain uses TRBV9 with TRBJ2-6; D possibly corresponds to TRBD2 (5 bases). Germline values: CDR1 SGDLS, CDR2 YYNGEE. The CDR3 has 16 amino acids. Between the trimmed V and J ends, which lost 0 bases and 4 bases, there was a span of 11 bases. The CDR3 loop reads CASSVVGGLGANVLTF. The CDR3 bases are TGTGCCAGCAGCGTAGTAGGCGGGCTCGGGGCCAACGTCCTGACTTTC.

The genes are TRBV5-1 and TRBJ1-1; D gene unclear. This CDR3 comprises 17 residues. The V gene's germline CDR1 is SGHRS and CDR2 YFSETQ. V was clipped by 0 bases and J by 4 bases, with 19 bases between them. Here the CDR3 reads CASSLAVWVGSGTEAFF. As DNA, the CDR3 is TGCGCCAGCAGCTTGGCCGTATGGGTCGGGAGCGGCACTGAAGCTTTCTTT.

The V call is TRBV9, the J call TRBJ2-2; D possibly corresponds to TRBD1 (6 bases). Deletions cut 1 base from V and 5 bases from J, with 9 bases between. This CDR3 has 14 amino acids. Germline CDR1 is SGDLS and CDR2 is YYNGEE. The CDR3 sequence is CASSVNQGTGELFF. The CDR3 bases are TGTGCCAGCAGCGTAAATCAGGGGACCGGGGAGCTGTTTTTT.

Regarding this clonotype: One junction end does not reproduce the germline sequence, and a read error may be involved. This chain links TRBV6-6 with TRBJ1-3, with 8 positions matching TRBD1. Germline CDR1 MNHNY, CDR2 SVGAGI (reference sequence). The CDR3 consists of 16 residues. As DNA, the CDR3 is TGTGCCAGCAGCCGGGACAGGTCGTACTCTGAAAACACCATATATTTT. Translating gives CASSRDRSYSENTIYF.

This clonotype is a singleton in its sample. The chain joins TRBV5-1 to TRBJ2-4; D is perhaps TRBD1 or TRBD2 (5 bases each). Germline CDR1 SGHRS, CDR2 YFSETQ. CDR3 length: 12 amino acids. The ends were cut back, 5 bases at V and 8 bases at J, with 11 bases in the middle. Written as DNA, the CDR3 is TGCGCCAGCAGTGGGGTGGGGGACATTCAGTACTTC. It specifies CASSGVGDIQYF.

The chain combines TRBV7-3 with TRBJ2-3, with TRBD2 identical over 9 bases. Germline V gene lookup returns CDR1 SGHTA and CDR2 FQGTGA. This CDR3 has 14 residues. Trimming removed 4 bases from V and 8 bases from J; junction bases left unmatched: 7. In nucleotides, the CDR3 is TGTGCCAGCAGCTCATCCGGGACTAGCAGTACGCAGTATTTT. This encodes CASSSSGTSSTQYF.

The rearrangement links TRBV2 to TRBJ1-5; TRBD1 aligns across 7 bases. The CDR3 length is 15 residues. Germline trimming cut 6 bases from V and 6 bases from J; bases unmatched to any gene: 11. Germline loops: CDR1 SNHLY, CDR2 FYNNEI. The CDR3, as DNA: TGTGCCAGCAGAGGTATCAGGGGGAGCGGTCAGCCCCAGCATTTT. It specifies CASRGIRGSGQPQHF.

This clonotype was counted a single time. The chain joins TRBV20-1 to TRBJ2-7; D is possibly TRBD2 (5 bases). Germline assignment: CDR1 DFQATT and CDR2 SNEGSKA (reference sequence). The CDR3 loop spans 15 amino acids. Trimming left V 0 bases short and J 2 bases short, with 14 bases between. The CDR3 DNA is TGCAGTGCTAGAGATCCGAGGGCAGATACCTACGAGCAGTACTTC. Translated: CSARDPRADTYEQYF.

The chain couples TRBV18 to TRBJ1-2; TRBD1 agrees at 7 bases. Losses at the gene ends were 2 bases for V and 2 bases for J; bases not matched to a gene: 14. The CDR3 totals 18 residues. Germline assignment: CDR1 KGHSH and CDR2 LQKENI. The CDR3 loop reads CASSPDIPGQSRNYGYTF. The CDR3 nucleotides read TGTGCCAGCTCACCAGACATTCCGGGACAGAGTAGGAACTATGGCTACACCTTC.

The chain has TRBV3-1 and TRBJ1-1, with D maybe TRBD1 (6 bases). This CDR3 comprises 13 residues. V lost 5 bases and J lost 7, with 14 bases in between. The germline V gene encodes CDR1 LGHDT and CDR2 YNNKEL (reference sequence). In DNA, the CDR3 is TGTGCCAGCAGCGAGCGGACAGTTCTTGAAGCTTTCTTT. This sequence encodes CASSERTVLEAFF.

V gene TRBV6-2 or TRBV6-3 combines with J gene TRBJ2-3; the D is unclear. CDR1 MNHEY and CDR2 SVGEGT come from the germline V gene. The CDR3 runs 11 residues. The ends were cut back, 2 bases at V and 8 bases at J, with 5 bases in the middle. CDR3 region: CASSYRVTQYF. CDR3 DNA: TGTGCCAGCAGTTACAGGGTTACGCAGTATTTT.